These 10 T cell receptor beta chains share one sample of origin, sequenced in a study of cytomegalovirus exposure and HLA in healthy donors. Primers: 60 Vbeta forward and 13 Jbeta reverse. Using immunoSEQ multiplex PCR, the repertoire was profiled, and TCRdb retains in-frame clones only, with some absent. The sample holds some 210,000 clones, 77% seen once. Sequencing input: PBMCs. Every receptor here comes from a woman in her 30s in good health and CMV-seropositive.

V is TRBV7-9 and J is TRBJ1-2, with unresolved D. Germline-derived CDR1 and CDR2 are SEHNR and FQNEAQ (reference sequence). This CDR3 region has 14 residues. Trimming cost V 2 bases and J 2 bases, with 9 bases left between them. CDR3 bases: TGTGCCAGCAGCTTACCGGGAATCAACTATGGCTACACCTTC. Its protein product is CASSLPGINYGYTF.

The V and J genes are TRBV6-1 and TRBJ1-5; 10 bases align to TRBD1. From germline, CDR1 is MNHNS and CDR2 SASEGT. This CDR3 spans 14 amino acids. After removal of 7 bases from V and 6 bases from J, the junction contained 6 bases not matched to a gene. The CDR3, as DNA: TGTGCCAGCAACGACAGGGGGCAAAGTCAGCCCCAGCATTTT. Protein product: CASNDRGQSQPQHF.

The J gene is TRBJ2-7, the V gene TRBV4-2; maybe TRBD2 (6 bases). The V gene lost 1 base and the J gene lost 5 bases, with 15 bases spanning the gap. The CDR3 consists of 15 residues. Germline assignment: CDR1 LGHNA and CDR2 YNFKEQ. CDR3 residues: CASSQVVSLANEQYF. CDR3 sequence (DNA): TGTGCCAGCAGCCAAGTAGTGAGCCTAGCGAACGAGCAGTACTTC.

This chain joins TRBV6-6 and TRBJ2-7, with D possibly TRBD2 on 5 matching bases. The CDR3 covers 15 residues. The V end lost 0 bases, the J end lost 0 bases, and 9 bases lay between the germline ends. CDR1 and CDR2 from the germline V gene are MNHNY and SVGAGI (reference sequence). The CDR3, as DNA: TGTGCCAGCAGTTACTCTCCGGCGGGCTCCTACGAGCAGTACTTC. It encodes CASSYSPAGSYEQYF.

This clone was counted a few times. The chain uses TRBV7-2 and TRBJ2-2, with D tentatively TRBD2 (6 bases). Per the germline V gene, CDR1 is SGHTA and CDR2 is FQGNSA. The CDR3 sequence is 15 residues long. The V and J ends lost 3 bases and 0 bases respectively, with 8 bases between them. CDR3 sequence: CASSFSGANTGELFF. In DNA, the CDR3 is TGTGCCAGCAGCTTTAGCGGAGCGAACACCGGGGAGCTGTTTTTT.

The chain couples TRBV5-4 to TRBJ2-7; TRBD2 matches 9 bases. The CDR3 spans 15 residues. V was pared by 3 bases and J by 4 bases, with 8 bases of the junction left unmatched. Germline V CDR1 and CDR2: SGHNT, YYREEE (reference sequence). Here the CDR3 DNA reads TGTGCCAGCAGCTCCCGGGGCGGGGGGGCGTACGAGCAGTACTTC. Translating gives CASSSRGGGAYEQYF. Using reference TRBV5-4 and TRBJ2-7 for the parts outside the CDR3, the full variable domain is ETGVTQSPTHLIKTRGQQVTLRCSSQSGHNTVSWYQQALGQGPQFIFQYYREEENGRGNFPPRFSGLQFPNYSSELNVNALELDDSALYLCASSSRGGGAYEQYFGPGTRLTVT.

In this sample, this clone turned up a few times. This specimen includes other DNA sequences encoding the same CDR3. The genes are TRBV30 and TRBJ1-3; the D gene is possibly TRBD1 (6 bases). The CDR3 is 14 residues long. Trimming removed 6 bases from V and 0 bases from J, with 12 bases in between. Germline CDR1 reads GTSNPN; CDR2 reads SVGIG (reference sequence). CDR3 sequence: CACQGTFSGNTIYF. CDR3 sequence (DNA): TGTGCCTGTCAGGGGACATTCTCTGGAAACACCATATATTTT.

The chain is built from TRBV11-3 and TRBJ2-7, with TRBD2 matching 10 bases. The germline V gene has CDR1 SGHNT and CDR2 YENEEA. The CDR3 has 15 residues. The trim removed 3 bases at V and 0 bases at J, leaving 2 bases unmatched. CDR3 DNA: TGTGCCAGCAGCTTGTCTAGCGGGAGCTCCTACGAGCAGTACTTC. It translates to CASSLSSGSSYEQYF. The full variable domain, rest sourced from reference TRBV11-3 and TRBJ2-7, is EAGVVQSPRYKIIEKKQPVAFWCNPISGHNTLYWYLQNLGQGPELLIRYENEEAVDDSQLPKDRFSAERLKGVDSTLKIQPAELGDSAVYLCASSLSSGSSYEQYFGPGTRLTVT.

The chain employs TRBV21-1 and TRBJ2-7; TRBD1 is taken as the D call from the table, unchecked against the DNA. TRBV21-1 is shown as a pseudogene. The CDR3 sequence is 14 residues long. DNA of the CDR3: TGTGCCAGCAGCAAACAAGGCAGGCCTTACGAGCAGTACTTC. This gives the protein CASSKQGRPYEQYF.

In DNA form, the CDR3 reads TGTGTCTCCCGGCTAGCGGCCTCCTACGAGCAGTACTTC. It yields the protein CVSRLAASYEQYF. The chain links TRBV27 to TRBJ2-7, with 7 bases lining up with TRBD2. CDR1 is MNHEY and CDR2 is SMNVEV in the germline V gene (reference sequence). CDR3 size: 13 residues.